Following are 14 T cell receptor beta chains from one sample sequenced in a study of blood T cells in healthy people across ages. The authors ran a second PCR of roughly 6 to 12 cycles using a sample-barcoded 5' primer and a J-beta primer mix. TCRdb ran MiXCR on the 5' RACE reads and lists one entry per CDR3 protein. The profile shows around 870,000 distinct CDR3 sequences, around 26% of them singletons. Sequenced material: blood. The receptors shown here come from a woman older than 75 in good health.

As to this clonotype: A clone one base away is much larger, so this may be a read error. The gene calls are TRBV12-3 or TRBV12-4 and TRBJ2-3; a possible D gene is TRBD2 (6 bases). The length of the CDR3 is 15 residues. In nucleotides, the CDR3 is TGTGCCAGCAGGTCCCAGGGCACTAGCACAGATACGCAGTGTTTT. Translation gives CASRSQGTSTDTQCF.

This clonotype was seen repeatedly, ten times or more. V usage is TRBV15 and J usage is TRBJ2-1; D gene uncertain. The V end lost 1 base, the J end lost 0 bases, and 7 bases lay between the germline ends. CDR3 length: 15 amino acids. Per germline, CDR1 LNHNV and CDR2 YYDKDF (reference sequence). CDR3 in amino acids: CATSRAQSSYNEQFF. For the CDR3, the DNA is TGTGCCACCAGCAGAGCTCAGAGCTCCTACAATGAGCAGTTCTTC.

In its sample, this clonotype was seen a few times. The J gene is TRBJ1-1, the V gene TRBV20-1; 7 bases match TRBD1. Germline V gene data show CDR1 as DFQATT and CDR2 as SNEGSKA (reference sequence). The length of the CDR3 is 15 residues. J was trimmed by 5 bases and V by 0 bases; bases with no gene match: 9. Here the CDR3 reads CSARDLRQGSTEAFF. Written as DNA, the CDR3 is TGCAGTGCTAGAGATCTTAGACAGGGCTCAACTGAAGCTTTCTTT.

The table lists this clonotype with many counts. The V and J genes are TRBV11-2 and TRBJ2-1; D call uncertain. The CDR3 length is 14 residues. V was clipped by 5 bases and J by 7 bases, with 15 bases between them. Germline V gene lookup returns CDR1 SGHAT and CDR2 FQNNGV. The CDR3: CASSRSQAMNEQFF. The CDR3 DNA is TGTGCCAGCAGCCGGTCCCAGGCTATGAATGAGCAGTTCTTC.

A few counts support this clonotype. A read error is possible here, since a much larger clone lies one base away. This chain links TRBV29-1 with TRBJ2-3; 10 bases fit TRBD1. Germline lookup yields CDR1 SQVTM and CDR2 ANQGSEA. The CDR3 totals 17 residues. V lost 0 bases to trimming and J lost 11 bases; unmatched junction nucleotides: 17. Here the CDR3 reads CSVEDFRDRGSCALQYF. The CDR3 DNA reads as TGCAGCGTTGAAGACTTCCGGGACAGGGGTTCTTGTGCGTTGCAGTATTTT.

This chain uses TRBV27 with TRBJ2-7, with a weak D call TRBD1 (6 bases). Trimming removed 2 bases at V and 1 base at J, with 12 bases between. The CDR3 spans 15 residues. Looked up from germline, CDR1 is MNHEY and CDR2 is SMNVEV (reference sequence). CDR3 nucleotides: TGTGCCAGCAGTTTACGAGGGGGACCGTCCTACGAGCAGTACTTC. Translating it yields CASSLRGGPSYEQYF.

This clonotype appeared many times. V gene TRBV7-9 combines with J gene TRBJ2-1, with 10 bases that match TRBD2. The V and J ends lost 4 bases and 7 bases, in that order; junction bases with no gene match: 16. Germline V lookup: CDR1 SEHNR, CDR2 FQNEAQ (reference sequence). The CDR3 sequence is 18 residues long. CDR3 in amino acids: CASSSGPSGGPLGNEQFF. The CDR3 DNA follows: TGTGCCAGCAGCTCCGGTCCTAGCGGGGGCCCCCTTGGGAATGAGCAGTTCTTC. The entire variable domain, with the rest obtained from reference TRBV7-9 and TRBJ2-1, is as follows: DTGVSQNPRHKITKRGQNVTFRCDPISEHNRLYWYRQTLGQGPEFLTYFQNEAQLEKSRLLSDRFSAERPKGSFSTLEIQRTEQGDSAMYLCASSSGPSGGPLGNEQFFGPGTRLTVL.

In its sample, this clonotype was seen many times. This rearrangement joins TRBV20-1 to TRBJ2-1; D is unresolved. The V end lost 8 bases, the J end lost 5 bases, and 16 bases lay between the germline ends. CDR3 length equals 13 residues. Germline CDR1 and CDR2: DFQATT and SNEGSKA (reference sequence). The CDR3: CSKLGNPNNEQFF. In nucleotides, the CDR3 is TGCAGTAAGTTGGGGAATCCGAACAATGAGCAGTTCTTC.

The chain joins TRBV12-3 or TRBV12-4 to TRBJ2-2; 10 nucleotides match TRBD2. This CDR3 spans 14 amino acids. After removal of 6 bases from V and 4 bases from J, the junction contained 2 bases not matched to a gene. CDR3 sequence: CASRPSGGTGELFF. CDR3 coding DNA: TGTGCCAGCAGGCCTAGCGGGGGCACCGGGGAGCTGTTTTTT.

On this clonotype itself: A read error may explain this, as a much larger clone is one base away. This chain connects TRBV6-5 to TRBJ2-7; D may be TRBD1 (6 bases). The CDR3 has 14 residues. V was trimmed by 3 bases and J by 3 bases, leaving 12 bases between them. Germline V lookup: CDR1 MNHEY, CDR2 SVGAGI. The CDR3 region has the DNA TGTGCCAGCAGTTATGCGGACAGATACTACGAGCAGTACTTC. Its protein product is CASSYADRYYEQYF.

The chain links TRBV4-1 to TRBJ1-2; TRBD1 is a possible D gene (6 bases). Between the trimmed V and J ends, which lost 7 bases and 8 bases, there was a span of 26 bases. This CDR3 region has 16 residues. Germline V CDR1 and CDR2: MGHRA, YSYEKL. The CDR3 here is CASTPDPDSPLWGYTF. In nucleotides, the CDR3 is TGCGCCAGCACCCCGGACCCGGACAGTCCTCTATGGGGCTACACCTTC.

This clonotype was seen just once. CDR3 sequence (DNA): TGTGCCAGCATGGAGACTAGCGGACTCTACGAGCAGTACTTC. This translates into CASMETSGLYEQYF. The chain is built from TRBV7-9 and TRBJ2-7; 9 bases line up with TRBD2. With 7 bases clipped from V and 3 bases from J, the junction kept 7 bases outside the gene matches. Germline lookup yields CDR1 SEHNR and CDR2 FQNEAQ (reference sequence). The CDR3 covers 14 residues. The variable domain in full, completed from reference TRBV7-9 and TRBJ2-7, reads DTGVSQNPRHKITKRGQNVTFRCDPISEHNRLYWYRQTLGQGPEFLTYFQNEAQLEKSRLLSDRFSAERPKGSFSTLEIQRTEQGDSAMYLCASMETSGLYEQYFGPGTRLTVT.

This clonotype was seen at least ten times. The chain links TRBV20-1 to TRBJ1-4; a possible D gene is TRBD1 (6 bases). V was shortened by 6 bases and J by 8 bases, with 10 bases between the two germline ends. The CDR3 runs 11 residues. Germline V lookup: CDR1 DFQATT, CDR2 SNEGSKA (reference sequence). The CDR3 DNA reads as TGCAGTGCCCGGACAGACGAAAAACTGTTTTTT. Translating gives CSARTDEKLFF.

Only a few counts were recorded for this clonotype. The chain joins TRBV7-2 to TRBJ1-6; perhaps TRBD1 as D (5 bases). V lost 6 bases to trimming and J lost 7 bases, with 13 bases between them. The CDR3 is made up of 14 amino acids. Germline V gives CDR1 SGHTA, CDR2 FQGNSA. The CDR3 coding sequence is TGTGCCAGCAGTAACAGGACTAGAAATTCACCCCTCCACTTT. Encoded protein: CASSNRTRNSPLHF. The whole variable domain, filled in from reference TRBV7-2 and TRBJ1-6, reads GAGVSQSPSNKVTEKGKDVELRCDPISGHTALYWYRQSLGQGLEFLIYFQGNSAPDKSGLPSDRFSAERTGGSVSTLTIQRTQQEDSAVYLCASSNRTRNSPLHFGNGTRLTVT.